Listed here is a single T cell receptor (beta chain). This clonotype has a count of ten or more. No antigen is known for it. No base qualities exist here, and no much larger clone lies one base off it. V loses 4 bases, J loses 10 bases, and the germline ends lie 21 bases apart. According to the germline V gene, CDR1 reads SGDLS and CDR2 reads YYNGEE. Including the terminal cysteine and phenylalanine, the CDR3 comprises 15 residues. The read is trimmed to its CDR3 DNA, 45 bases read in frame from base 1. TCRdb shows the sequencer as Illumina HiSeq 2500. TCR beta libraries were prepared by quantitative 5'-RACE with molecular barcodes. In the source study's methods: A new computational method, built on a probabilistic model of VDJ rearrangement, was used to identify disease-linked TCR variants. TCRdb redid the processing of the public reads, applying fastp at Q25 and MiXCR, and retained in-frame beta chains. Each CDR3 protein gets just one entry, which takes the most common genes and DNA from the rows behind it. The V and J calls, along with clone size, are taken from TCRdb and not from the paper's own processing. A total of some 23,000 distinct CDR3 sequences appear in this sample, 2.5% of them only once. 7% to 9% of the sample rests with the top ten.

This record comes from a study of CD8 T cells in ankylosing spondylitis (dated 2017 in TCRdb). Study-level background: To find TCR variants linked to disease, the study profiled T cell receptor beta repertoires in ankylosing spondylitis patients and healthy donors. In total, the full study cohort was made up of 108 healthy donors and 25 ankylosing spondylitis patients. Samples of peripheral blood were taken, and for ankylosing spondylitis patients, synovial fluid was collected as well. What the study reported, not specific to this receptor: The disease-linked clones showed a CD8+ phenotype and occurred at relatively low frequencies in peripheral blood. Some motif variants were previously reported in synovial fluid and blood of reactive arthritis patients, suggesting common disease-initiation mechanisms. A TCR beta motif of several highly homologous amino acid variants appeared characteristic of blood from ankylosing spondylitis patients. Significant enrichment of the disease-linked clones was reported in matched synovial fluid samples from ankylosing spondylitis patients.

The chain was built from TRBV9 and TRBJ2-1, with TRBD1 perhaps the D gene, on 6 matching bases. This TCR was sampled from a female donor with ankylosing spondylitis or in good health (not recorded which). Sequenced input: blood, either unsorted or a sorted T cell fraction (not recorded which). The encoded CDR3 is CASSFGRDKEGEQFF. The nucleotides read TGTGCCAGCAGCTTTGGCCGGGACAAGGAAGGCGAGCAGTTCTTC.